One sample yielded the 31 T cell receptor beta chains listed below, sequenced in a study of cytomegalovirus exposure and HLA in healthy donors. The PCR made use of 60 Vbeta and 13 Jbeta primers. This table comes from immunoSEQ multiplex PCR, and its TCRdb copy is limited to in-frame clones, with some not included. Of 150,000 to 200,000 clones listed, 80% were seen once; the top ten hold more than 1.1%. The sample comprised PBMCs. These receptor sequences come from a girl aged 5-17 years in good health and CMV-seropositive.

This clone has more than one count but fewer than ten. The rearrangement links TRBV6-6 to TRBJ2-5, with D hard to call. Trimming removed 0 bases at V and 2 bases at J, with 10 bases between. The CDR3 runs to 15 residues. The germline V gene has CDR1 MNHNY and CDR2 SVGAGI (reference sequence). Here the CDR3 DNA reads TGTGCCAGCAGTTACTCTGGGCAGTTACAAGAGACCCAGTACTTC. Amino acid sequence: CASSYSGQLQETQYF.

Written as DNA, the CDR3 is TGTGCCAGCAGTGAGACTGGGTCTGGAAACACCATATATTTT. Translation gives CASSETGSGNTIYF. The chain recombines TRBV2 with TRBJ1-3; D call uncertain. Looked up from germline, CDR1 is SNHLY and CDR2 is FYNNEI. V was pared by 3 bases and J by 1 base, with 7 bases between. The length of the CDR3 is 14 residues.

This rearrangement joins TRBV10-3 to TRBJ1-2, with no clear D. Trimming left V 7 bases short and J 1 base short, with 10 bases between. Germline assignment: CDR1 ENHRY and CDR2 SYGVKD. This CDR3 is 13 amino acids long. As DNA, the CDR3 is TGTGCCATCACCGGACTTTTTAACTATGGCTACACCTTC. Translated: CAITGLFNYGYTF.

CDR3 sequence reads: CASSSTTSSNEQFF. The CDR3 DNA sequence: TGCGCCAGCAGCTCGACGACTAGTAGCAATGAGCAGTTCTTC. This chain joins TRBV5-1 and TRBJ2-1; perhaps TRBD2 as D (6 bases). Trimming removed 3 bases from V and 6 bases from J, with 13 bases in between. The CDR3 spans 14 residues. Germline V gene lookup returns CDR1 SGHRS and CDR2 YFSETQ.

V gene TRBV11-2 combines with J gene TRBJ2-7; D possibly corresponds to TRBD2 (7 bases). Germline V gene data show CDR1 as SGHAT and CDR2 as FQNNGV. V lost 6 bases, J lost 5 bases, and 14 bases lay in between. The CDR3 is made up of 13 amino acids. In DNA, the CDR3 is TGTGCCAGCAGACACGCGGGGGCCCACGAGCAGTACTTC. It is translated as CASRHAGAHEQYF.

The CDR3 region is CATSRDGGNYEQYF. In nucleotides, the CDR3 is TGTGCCACCAGCAGAGATGGGGGGAACTACGAGCAGTACTTC. The rearrangement joins TRBV15 to TRBJ2-7, with TRBD2 as a possible D gene (6 bases). The CDR3 is made up of 14 amino acids. Germline assignment: CDR1 LNHNV and CDR2 YYDKDF (reference sequence). Trimming shortened V by 0 bases and J by 3 bases, and 9 bases separated the two germline ends.

The V gene is TRBV5-4, the J gene TRBJ2-7; TRBD1 matches 7 bases. The CDR3 length is 13 residues. J gave up 3 bases and V 1 base, and 1 base lay outside the gene matches. Per the germline V gene, CDR1 is SGHNT and CDR2 is YYREEE (reference sequence). The CDR3 nucleotides read TGTGCCAGCAGCTTGCCAGGGGGCTACGAGCAGTACTTC. Encoded protein: CASSLPGGYEQYF.

V and J are TRBV11-2 and TRBJ1-2; D gene unclear. CDR1 is SGHAT and CDR2 is FQNNGV in the germline V gene. The germline V and J ends were trimmed by 5 bases and 7 bases, with 11 bases remaining between them. This CDR3 is 12 amino acids long. Here the CDR3 DNA reads TGTGCCAGCAGCCATAGACAACGTGGCTACACCTTC. Translating gives CASSHRQRGYTF.

This sequence joins TRBV10-3 and TRBJ2-1; 7 nucleotides align to TRBD2. Germline-derived CDR1 and CDR2 are ENHRY and SYGVKD. The CDR3 consists of 15 residues. The V gene end was trimmed by 8 bases and the J gene end by 0 bases; junction bases not matched to a gene: 7. The CDR3, as DNA: TGTGCCATCCAGCGCGGGAGCAGCTCCTACAATGAGCAGTTCTTC. Protein sequence: CAIQRGSSSYNEQFF.

V usage is TRBV9 and J usage is TRBJ1-2; D is undetermined. This CDR3 spans 14 amino acids. Trimming stripped 2 bases from V and 3 bases from J, with 11 bases between. Germline assignment: CDR1 SGDLS and CDR2 YYNGEE. CDR3 loop: CASSVRDLDYGYTF. The DNA for the CDR3 is TGTGCCAGCAGCGTGAGGGATTTGGACTATGGCTACACCTTC. The full variable domain, in which reference TRBV9 and TRBJ1-2 provide the parts outside the CDR3, is DSGVTQTPKHLITATGQRVTLRCSPRSGDLSVYWYQQSLDQGLQFLIQYYNGEERAKGNILERFSAQQFPDLHSELNLSSLELGDSALYFCASSVRDLDYGYTFGSGTRLTVV.

In this sample, this clone turned up once. The chain uses TRBV15 and TRBJ1-2; TRBD1 matches at 7 bases. The J segment lost 5 bases and the V segment lost 3 bases, leaving 6 bases of the junction unmatched. Germline V gives CDR1 LNHNV, CDR2 YYDKDF (reference sequence). This CDR3 has 14 amino acids. DNA for the CDR3: TGTGCCACCAGCAGCGACCTGACAGGGTATGGCTACACCTTC. It specifies CATSSDLTGYGYTF. Full variable domain (outside the CDR3, taken from reference TRBV15 and TRBJ1-2): DAMVIQNPRYQVTQFGKPVTLSCSQTLNHNVMYWYQQKSSQAPKLLFHYYDKDFNNEADTPDNFQSRRPNTSFCFLDIRSPGLGDTAMYLCATSSDLTGYGYTFGSGTRLTVV.

The genes are TRBV5-1 and TRBJ1-1, with D possibly TRBD1 on 6 matching bases. The V gene's germline CDR1 is SGHRS and CDR2 YFSETQ. The V and J ends lost 3 bases and 8 bases respectively, with 17 bases between them. The CDR3 contains 14 residues. CDR3 DNA: TGCGCCAGCAGCTCAGACAGGTACCTAGCAGAAGCTTTCTTT. Encoded protein: CASSSDRYLAEAFF.

The rearrangement uses TRBV29-1 and TRBJ2-1; tentative D call: TRBD2 (5 bases). V lost 2 bases, J lost 3 bases, and 20 bases lay in between. The CDR3 is 17 residues long. Per the germline V gene, CDR1 is SQVTM and CDR2 is ANQGSEA. The CDR3 sequence is CSVETFFGDTFYNEQFF. Here the CDR3 DNA reads TGCAGCGTTGAAACCTTCTTCGGGGATACTTTCTACAATGAGCAGTTCTTC.

This clone turned up a few times. In nucleotides, the CDR3 is TGTGCCTGGAGTGCCATCAGGGAGACCCAGTACTTC. Translation: CAWSAIRETQYF. The gene calls are TRBV30 and TRBJ2-5; D not certain. In germline, CDR1 is GTSNPN, CDR2 SVGIG (reference sequence). V was pared by 1 base and J by 5 bases, with 8 bases between. CDR3 length equals 12 residues.

The V and J genes are TRBV7-9 and TRBJ2-3; 7 bases align to TRBD1. Per the germline V gene, CDR1 is SEHNR and CDR2 is FQNEAQ (reference sequence). There are 16 residues in the CDR3. J was trimmed by 6 bases and V by 1 base; bases with no gene match: 10. Here the CDR3 reads CASSLVQGISVDTQYF. In DNA form, the CDR3 reads TGTGCCAGCAGCTTAGTACAGGGGATCTCGGTGGATACGCAGTATTTT.

This rearrangement joins TRBV5-1 to TRBJ2-1, with 9 bases that match TRBD1. Germline-derived CDR1 and CDR2 are SGHRS and YFSETQ. V lost 4 bases to trimming and J lost 4 bases; unmatched junction nucleotides: 6. The CDR3 spans 15 residues. Here the CDR3 DNA reads TGCGCCAGCAGCGCCCCGGACAGGGGTTACAATGAGCAGTTCTTC. Translation gives CASSAPDRGYNEQFF.

The gene calls are TRBV4-1 and TRBJ2-7; D not certain. The germline CDR1 and CDR2 sequences are MGHRA and YSYEKL. The CDR3 has 15 amino acids. Trimming cost V 5 bases and J 0 bases, with 14 bases left between them. Here the CDR3 DNA reads TGCGCCAGCAGCAAGAGACACCCCGGCTCCTACGAGCAGTACTTC. Its translation is CASSKRHPGSYEQYF.

V and J are TRBV29-1 and TRBJ1-2; D unclear. V gave up 5 bases and J gave up 0 bases, with 19 bases separating them. The CDR3 totals 16 residues. CDR1 is SQVTM and CDR2 is ANQGSEA in the germline V gene. Here the CDR3 reads CSVKSRWLEANYGYTF. CDR3 nucleotides: TGCAGCGTTAAGTCCCGTTGGCTCGAAGCTAACTATGGCTACACCTTC.

This clone was seen more than once but under ten times. CDR3 amino acids: CASSVGTLNTGELFF. The DNA of the CDR3 is TGTGCCAGCAGCGTAGGGACACTGAACACCGGGGAGCTGTTTTTT. This chain uses TRBV9 with TRBJ2-2; weak D call: TRBD1 (5 bases). Trimming removed 0 bases at V and 1 base at J, with 7 bases between. The CDR3 loop spans 15 amino acids. Germline V gene data show CDR1 as SGDLS and CDR2 as YYNGEE.

This clone was counted only a few times. V usage is TRBV30 and J usage is TRBJ1-2, with a weak D call TRBD1 (6 bases). The germline V gene has CDR1 GTSNPN and CDR2 SVGIG (reference sequence). The V end lost 4 bases, the J end lost 0 bases, and 21 bases lay between the germline ends. The CDR3 sequence is 17 residues long. The CDR3 bases are TGTGCCTGGATAATGCGGGGGGCGACCCCTCCTAACTATGGCTACACCTTC. This gives the protein CAWIMRGATPPNYGYTF. The variable domain in full, completed from reference TRBV30 and TRBJ1-2, reads SQTIHQWPATLVQPVGSPLSLECTVEGTSNPNLYWYRQAAGRGLQLLFYSVGIGQISSEVPQNLSASRPQDRQFILSSKKLLLSDSGFYLCAWIMRGATPPNYGYTFGSGTRLTVV.

The chain uses TRBV15 and TRBJ2-7, with 7 bases matching TRBD1. With V trimmed by 8 bases and J by 1 base, 2 bases remained unmatched. CDR3 size: 12 residues. CDR1 and CDR2 from the germline V gene are LNHNV and YYDKDF (reference sequence). DNA for the CDR3: TGTGCCACCCGGGACAGATCCTACGAGCAGTACTTC. This sequence encodes CATRDRSYEQYF.

Written as DNA, the CDR3 is TGTGCCAGCGGTTCTAATGAGCAGTTCTTC. Translated, it gives CASGSNEQFF. The chain uses TRBV6-5 and TRBJ2-1; no clear D gene. This CDR3 comprises 10 residues. Trimming stripped 8 bases from V and 7 bases from J, with 6 bases between. Germline-derived CDR1 and CDR2 are MNHEY and SVGAGI.

The rearrangement uses TRBV27 and TRBJ2-1; D possibly corresponds to TRBD1 (6 bases). Deletions cut 2 bases from V and 4 bases from J, with 6 bases between. CDR1 and CDR2 from the germline V gene are MNHEY and SMNVEV (reference sequence). The CDR3 runs 13 residues. CDR3 nucleotide sequence: TGTGCCAGCAGTTTACAGGGGTACAATGAGCAGTTCTTC. This codes for CASSLQGYNEQFF.

V and J are TRBV2 and TRBJ1-1; TRBD1 is a possible D gene (5 bases). There are 13 residues in the CDR3. From germline, CDR1 is SNHLY and CDR2 FYNNEI. V lost 6 bases and J lost 4, with 12 bases in between. The CDR3 DNA reads TGTGCCAGCAGAATCAGGGAAAGCACTGAAGCTTTCTTT. Translated: CASRIRESTEAFF.

V usage is TRBV20-1 and J usage is TRBJ1-3; D is ambiguous. Trimming removed 3 bases at V and 4 bases at J, with 4 bases between. The germline V gene encodes CDR1 DFQATT and CDR2 SNEGSKA (reference sequence). The CDR3 extends over 11 amino acids. The CDR3 loop reads CSARSGNTIYF. CDR3 nucleotides: TGCAGTGCTAGGAGCGGAAACACCATATATTTT.

The CDR3 is CASSFRQGVGQPQHF. DNA for the CDR3: TGTGCCAGCAGCTTCCGACAGGGGGTGGGTCAGCCCCAGCATTTT. The J gene is TRBJ1-5, the V gene TRBV11-2; TRBD1 matches at 9 bases. Germline CDR1 is SGHAT and CDR2 is FQNNGV. The CDR3 consists of 15 residues. The V and J ends lost 3 bases and 6 bases, in that order; junction bases with no gene match: 6.

The rearrangement links TRBV7-2 to TRBJ1-1; 10 bases are a match to TRBD1. Germline CDR1 SGHTA, CDR2 FQGNSA. Germline trimming cut 5 bases from V and 2 bases from J; bases unmatched to any gene: 2. The CDR3 is 14 residues long. This chain's CDR3 is CASSKTGGNTEAFF. The CDR3 coding sequence is TGTGCCAGCAGCAAGACAGGGGGCAACACTGAAGCTTTCTTT.

The chain links TRBV29-1 to TRBJ2-1; 8 positions match TRBD1. The V segment lost 7 bases and the J segment 5 bases; nucleotides outside the gene matches: 13. Germline assignment: CDR1 SQVTM and CDR2 ANQGSEA. The CDR3 has 15 amino acids. The CDR3 spells CSAGLTWTGNNEQFF. As DNA, the CDR3 is TGCAGCGCTGGTCTGACCTGGACAGGGAACAATGAGCAGTTCTTC.

J is TRBJ2-1 and V is TRBV4-2, with 14 positions matching TRBD2. The CDR3 runs to 17 residues. Germline CDR1 LGHNA, CDR2 YNFKEQ. V was clipped by 5 bases and J by 8 bases; unmatched bases: 11. The CDR3 nucleotides are TGTGCCAGCAGCTACGGACTAGCGGGAGGACCTGGAGATGAGCAGTTCTTC. It encodes CASSYGLAGGPGDEQFF.

The sample holds a few counts of this clone. V usage is TRBV6-5 and J usage is TRBJ1-5; 12 bases are shared with TRBD1. V was pared by 3 bases and J by 8 bases, with 5 bases of the junction left unmatched. Germline V gives CDR1 MNHEY, CDR2 SVGAGI. The CDR3 is 15 amino acids. Here the CDR3 reads CASSYTGTGGEPQHF. CDR3 in DNA: TGTGCCAGCAGTTATACCGGGACAGGGGGCGAGCCCCAGCATTTT.

The chain uses TRBV27 and TRBJ2-7; 9 bases are shared with TRBD2. V was clipped by 2 bases and J by 7 bases; unmatched bases: 9. The CDR3 runs to 15 residues. The V gene's germline CDR1 is MNHEY and CDR2 SMNVEV (reference sequence). This chain's CDR3 is CASSLPGGRADEQYF. CDR3 nucleotide sequence: TGTGCCAGCAGTTTACCGGGCGGGAGGGCCGATGAGCAGTACTTC.